The source of this T cell receptor (beta chain) is a study of blood T cells in healthy people across ages (dated by TCRdb to the mid-2010s). In the study overall: In model experiments, roughly one uniquely barcoded TCR beta cDNA molecule per two T cells was captured by template switching. Using deep sequencing normalized with unique cDNA molecular identifiers, the study measured how TCR beta repertoire diversity changes with age. The donors were split into four age groups: young (average around 15 years), middle-aged (roughly 40), aged (approximately 60) and long-lived (under 85). For two donors (one aged 18 to 30 and one aged 80 or older), the study analyzed two additional independent replicas of 1 million unique cDNA reads from the same blood draw. Beyond this particular receptor, the publication reports: Estimates of total diversity based on one million sequenced T cells were regarded as lower bounds and as underestimates. A strong correlation was found between observed TCR beta diversity and the percentage of naive T cells measured by flow cytometry. Because profiling used bulk unsorted PBMCs, naive and antigen-experienced compartments could not be compared conclusively. Compared with the aged group, the long-lived group had more naive CD4+ T cells, fewer expanded clones and increased TCR diversity, a pattern suggesting age selection. Because donor CMV infection status was unknown, age-related changes in expanded clonotypes were potentially confounded. Observed TCR beta diversity per million T cells fell roughly linearly with age, and a significant reduction was already apparent by age about 36.

The roughly 39 donors, aged roughly 6 to 100 years, were systemically healthy Caucasian individuals from Russia. About 9.1 milliliters of peripheral blood were collected from each donor into EDTA-treated Vacutainer tubes. Ficoll-Paque density-gradient centrifugation was used to isolate PBMCs, with at least 6 million per sample. Total RNA was extracted from PBMCs with Trizol reagent, with at least 6 micrograms obtained per sample. Naive CD45RAhigh/CD27high T cell percentages were measured by flow cytometry on a PBMC aliquot from every donor. Including cysteine and phenylalanine, the CDR3 has 13 amino acids. Only the CDR3 region is kept as DNA, spanning 39 bases read in frame from base 1. The germline V gene supplies CDR1 SGHNT and CDR2 YENEEA. V is cut by 5 bases and J by 8 bases, and the space between the germline ends is 13 bases. The library was produced with 5' RACE. Sequencing relied on an Illumina HiSeq 2500. A second PCR of about 6 to 12 cycles was run with a J-beta primer mix and a sample-barcoded 5' primer. Each TCR beta cDNA molecule received a unique molecular identifier from a template-switch 5' adaptor carrying 12 random nucleotides. At least 2.5 million CDR3-containing paired-end reads were obtained from each sample. First-strand cDNA was synthesized from all RNA with the Mint cDNA synthesis kit, primed by a TRBC-specific oligonucleotide. Following uracil-DNA glycosylase treatment, a first 18-cycle PCR with universal primers M1SS and BC2_uni_R was performed on all cDNA. The authors' analysis ran thus. Each sample was normalized by randomly selecting 1 million high-quality reads, each carrying a distinct molecular identifier. Instead of being binned into consensus sequences, reads that shared molecular identifiers were thrown out. MiTCR, run with a Q25 quality threshold and the strictest error-elimination algorithm, handled CDR3 identification, clonotype clustering and error correction. A nonparametric unseen species model with Euler transformation was used to estimate a lower bound on total TCR beta diversity. TCRdb reprocessing: public reads trimmed at Q25 with fastp, clones called with MiXCR, in-frame beta chains kept. Rows with a matching CDR3 protein are joined into one entry that keeps the most common DNA and genes. These V and J calls are TCRdb output, not the study's own analysis. The sample table lists almost 550,000 distinct CDR3 sequences, less than 25% of them with a count of one. The ten largest clones represent around 10% of the sample.

The sample holds a few counts of this clonotype. Its antigen remains undetermined. No base quality values were provided; no much bigger clone lies one nucleotide off. These data were also filed under a second study, of T cells of mothers and their children. As the second study states: Nine systemically healthy Caucasian individuals served as donors, namely three mothers together with their six children. cDNA synthesis used all of the extracted RNA, with approximately 1.4 ug of RNA in each 15 ul reaction. In the second PCR, the M1S primer introduced both the sample barcodes and 2-4 random nucleotides. Each mother yielded over 8.5 million TCR beta CDR3 reads and each child some 3 million reads. In both related and unrelated pairs, thymic selection shapes the output of TCR recombination in a similar way, with inherited differences having only a minor effect. Normalized repertoire overlap was always slightly but never significantly higher in related than unrelated mother-child pairs. Persistent microchimeric T cell clones were not detected, at a sensitivity of approximately 100 clones per million clonotypes. To look for features that set related mother-child pairs apart from unrelated individuals, the researchers ran deep NGS to compare the TCR beta repertoires of mothers and children. Mothers averaged roughly 40 +/- 4 years of age and children averaged approximately 11 +/- 4 years. After adapter ligation was performed with NEBNext reagents, the libraries were sequenced on an Illumina HiSeq 2000 with 100+100 nt paired-end reads. To prevent cross-contamination, the mother and child libraries were prepared one month apart and sequenced in separate runs. For each donor, somewhere between about 500,000 and 2,300,000 distinct TCR beta clonotypes were identified. Naive TCR beta clonotypes were estimated from low-frequency clonotypes matched to each donor's FACS-determined naive share, without sorting.

The chain employs TRBV11-3 and TRBJ2-1, with the D gene call left open. Specimen: blood. The source is a boy between 5 and 17 years old in good health. For the CDR3, the sequence is CASSPAFEDEQFF. The sequenced DNA: TGTGCCAGCAGCCCAGCCTTCGAAGATGAGCAGTTCTTC.